This TCR beta chain was profiled in a study of T cells after yellow fever vaccination (dated by TCRdb to between 2018 and 2021). Regarding the research as a whole: Libraries from fractions with low cell numbers were prepared with the SMART-Seq v4 Ultra Low Input RNA kit. Bulk TCR alpha and beta repertoires were sequenced longitudinally to track T-cell clones before and after primary and booster YFV17D yellow fever vaccination. Two healthy male donors, one aged 18 to 30 and one aged 30 to 39 years, were included in the cohort. Bulk PBMC replicates and cell subsets were isolated from blood drawn at multiple timepoints before and after both primary and secondary immunization.

Synthesis of TCR cDNA relied on 5'RACE template switching, a step that introduced a universal primer site along with unique molecular identifiers. Priming for cDNA synthesis came from both the TCR alpha and TCR beta constant segments. Libraries were amplified in two PCR steps, with sample barcodes and sequencing adapters added in the second step. Libraries were sequenced on Illumina HiSeq 2500 (2x100 bp) or NovaSeq (2x150 bp). From the authors' description of their analysis: MIGEC was used to demultiplex reads and collapse the reads into UMI consensus sequences, and MiXCR was used for V(D)J alignment. Vaccine-responding clonotypes were defined with edgeR using replicate PBMC samples, requiring FDR below 0.01 and a log2 fold change above 5 up to day 15. Each bulk clonotype was labeled CD4 or CD8 based on which sequenced repertoire, CD4 or CD8, contained the clonotype at higher abundance. In TCRdb, the public reads were trimmed at Q25 with fastp and aligned with MiXCR, with productive beta chains retained. Duplicate CDR3 protein sequences are folded into a single record with the most common DNA and genes. It is TCRdb's table, rather than the study itself, that gives the V and J calls and clone size. The sample yields 400,000 or so distinct CDR3 sequences; approximately 6% were counted once. The ten most abundant clones make up over 12% of the sample.

CDR1 and CDR2 are read off the germline V gene (reference sequence) as MNHEY and SMNVEV. V is reduced by 5 bases and J by 0 bases, leaving a spacing of 6 bases between them. From cysteine to phenylalanine, the CDR3 is 13 amino acids long. The only DNA kept is the CDR3, 39 bases in frame from the first base. Ten or more counts support this clonotype. What antigen it recognizes has not been identified. No much larger clone is present one base from it, and per-base qualities are unavailable. Reading the label with the study, this specimen's treatment or condition is: live attenuated yellow fever vaccine strain. At each blood-draw timepoint, two biological replicates of bulk PBMCs were collected. A standard Ficoll-Paque protocol was used to isolate PBMCs from peripheral blood. RNA was extracted with TriZol from bulk PBMCs, CD4 and CD8 fractions, and dextramer-positive and dextramer-negative fractions. The full study reports these points: A small share of clonotypes occurred in both CD4 and CD8 compartments, likely arising from convergent recombination. After the booster, most of the clones that had expanded following primary vaccination were detected again (about 95% of CD4 and 80% to 90% of CD8), which suggests that memory was broadly maintained. FACS-sorted repertoires could contain abundant contaminating clonotypes from the bulk population, so computational filtering was required. Compared with the primary T-cell response, the secondary T-cell response was faster but weaker, reaching its peak on day 5 rather than on day 15. Because only a couple of donors were included in the study, the extent to which the findings can be generalized is limited.

The material sequenced was PBMCs, taken 5 days after the yellow fever booster vaccination. The sequence was collected from a man younger than 45 who received the YFV17D yellow fever vaccine. The chain uses TRBV27 and TRBJ2-3; the D gene is unclear. The CDR3 protein: CASSPESTDTQYF. The DNA sequence reads TGTGCCAGCAGTCCAGAGAGCACAGATACGCAGTATTTT.